This TCR beta chain was observed in a study of blood T cells in healthy people across ages (dated by TCRdb to about 2015). With regard to the full study: In model experiments, roughly one uniquely barcoded TCR beta cDNA molecule per two T cells was captured by template switching. To track age-related changes in TCR beta repertoire diversity, the study relied on deep sequencing normalized with unique cDNA molecular identifiers. The donors were divided into four age groups: young (average around 16 years), middle-aged (approximately 39), aged (about 61) and long-lived (around 87). To avoid experimental bias, donors of different ages were spread randomly across the sequencing lanes. The study analyzed two additional independent replicas of 1 million unique cDNA reads from the same blood draw for two donors, one aged 18 to 30 and one aged 80 or older.

Systemically healthy Caucasian individuals from Russia, some 36 in total and aged roughly 6 to 100 years, were included as donors. Each donor gave roughly 11 milliliters of peripheral blood, drawn into EDTA-treated Vacutainer tubes. PBMCs were isolated by Ficoll-Paque density-gradient centrifugation, with at least 6.5 million obtained per sample. Trizol reagent was used to extract total RNA from the PBMCs, yielding at least 5.5 micrograms per sample. For every donor, flow cytometry on a PBMC aliquot measured the percentage of naive CD45RAhigh/CD27high T cells. Summary of the overall study and its limitations: Estimates of total diversity based on one million sequenced T cells were regarded as lower bounds and as underestimates. There was a strong correlation between observed TCR beta diversity and the percentage of naive T cells measured by flow cytometry. Conclusive comparison of naive and antigen-experienced compartments was prevented by the profiling of bulk unsorted PBMCs. Observed TCR beta diversity per million T cells fell roughly linearly with age, and a significant reduction was already apparent by age roughly 40. The CMV infection status of donors was not known, potentially confounding age-related changes in expanded clonotypes. The long-lived group showed more naive CD4+ T cells, fewer expanded clones and increased TCR diversity than the aged group, suggesting age selection.

Library generation was performed with 5' RACE. TCRdb records Illumina HiSeq 2500 as the sequencer. A second PCR of about 6 to 11 cycles was performed with a sample-barcoded 5' primer and a J-beta primer mix. A template-switch 5' adaptor carrying 12 random nucleotides introduced a unique molecular identifier onto each TCR beta cDNA molecule. Each sample yielded at least 3 million CDR3-containing paired-end reads. All of the RNA was converted into first-strand cDNA using the Mint cDNA synthesis kit, with a TRBC-specific oligonucleotide serving as the primer. Following uracil-DNA glycosylase treatment, a first 18-cycle PCR with universal primers M1SS and BC2_uni_R was performed on all cDNA. The authors' pipeline ran thus. Normalization of each sample was performed by random selection of 1 million high-quality reads, each carrying a distinct molecular identifier. Reads with shared molecular identifiers were discarded instead of being binned into consensus sequences. MiTCR, run with a Q25 quality threshold and the strictest error-elimination algorithm, handled CDR3 identification, clonotype clustering and error correction. A nonparametric unseen species model with Euler transformation was used to estimate lower-bound total TCR beta diversity. The public sequencing data were trimmed at Q25 with fastp and processed into clonotypes with MiXCR by TCRdb, which kept only in-frame beta chains. Rows merge per CDR3 protein into single entries with the most common DNA and genes. TCRdb, not the original authors, processed these V and J calls. Within this sample are 1.5 million to 2 million distinct CDR3 sequences, with around 50% of them counted one time only. The ten most abundant clones make up around 2.1% of the sample.

About this clonotype itself: The target of this receptor is not known. Base qualities are not provided; no much larger clone lies one nucleotide away.

The germline V gene encodes CDR1 LNHDA and CDR2 SQIVND (reference sequence). V was cut back by 6 bases and J by 8 bases, leaving a gap of 20 bases between them. The cysteine opens and the phenylalanine closes a CDR3 of 15 amino acids. Only the CDR3 portion is preserved as DNA: 45 bases, with reading frame beginning at the first base. Sequencing used blood. The sequence links TRBV19 to TRBJ2-1; possibly the D gene is TRBD1, per 7 matching bases. The sequence was obtained from a woman between 40 and 55 years old in good health. At the DNA level, the sequence is TGTGCCAGTAGCATCCCGGAGGGGGCATGGGATGAGCAGTTCTTC. Translated, it reads CASSIPEGAWDEQFF. With the rest looked up from the reference TRBV19 and TRBJ2-1 genes rather than sequenced, the full variable domain is DGGITQSPKYLFRKEGQNVTLSCEQNLNHDAMYWYRQDPGQGLRLIYYSQIVNDFQKGDIAEGYSVSREKKESFPLTVTSAQKNPTAFYLCASSIPEGAWDEQFFGPGTRLTVL.